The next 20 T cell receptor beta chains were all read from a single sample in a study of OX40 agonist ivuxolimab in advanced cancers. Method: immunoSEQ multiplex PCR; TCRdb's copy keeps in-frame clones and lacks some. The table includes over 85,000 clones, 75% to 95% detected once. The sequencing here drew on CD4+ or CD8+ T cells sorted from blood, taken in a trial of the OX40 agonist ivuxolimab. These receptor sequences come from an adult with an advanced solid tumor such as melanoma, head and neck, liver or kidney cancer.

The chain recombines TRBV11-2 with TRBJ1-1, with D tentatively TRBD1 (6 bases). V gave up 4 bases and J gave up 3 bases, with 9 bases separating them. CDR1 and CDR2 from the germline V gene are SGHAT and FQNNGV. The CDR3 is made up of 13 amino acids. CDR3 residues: CASSSQGYTEAFF. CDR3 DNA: TGTGCCAGCAGCTCGCAGGGGTACACTGAAGCTTTCTTT.

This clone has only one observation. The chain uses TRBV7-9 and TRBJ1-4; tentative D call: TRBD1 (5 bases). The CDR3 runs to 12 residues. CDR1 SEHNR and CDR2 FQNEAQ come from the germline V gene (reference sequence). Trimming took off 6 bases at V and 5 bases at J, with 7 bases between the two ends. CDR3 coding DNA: TGTGCCAGCAGGGGGGTAAATGAAAAACTGTTTTTT. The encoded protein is CASRGVNEKLFF.

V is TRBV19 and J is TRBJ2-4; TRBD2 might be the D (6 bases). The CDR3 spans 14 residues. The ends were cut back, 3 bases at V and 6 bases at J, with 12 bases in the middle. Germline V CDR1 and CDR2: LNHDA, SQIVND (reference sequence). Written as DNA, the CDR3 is TGTGCCAGTAGTATTGGAGGGGAAGCAAACATTCAGTACTTC. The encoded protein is CASSIGGEANIQYF. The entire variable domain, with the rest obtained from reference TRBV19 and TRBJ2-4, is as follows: DGGITQSPKYLFRKEGQNVTLSCEQNLNHDAMYWYRQDPGQGLRLIYYSQIVNDFQKGDIAEGYSVSREKKESFPLTVTSAQKNPTAFYLCASSIGGEANIQYFGAGTRLSVL.

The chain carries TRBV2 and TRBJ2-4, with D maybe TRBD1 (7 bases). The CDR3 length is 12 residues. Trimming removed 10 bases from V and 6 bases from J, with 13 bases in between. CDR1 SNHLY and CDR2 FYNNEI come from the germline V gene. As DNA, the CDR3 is TGTGCCACCCGACAGGGAGGAAACATTCAGTACTTC. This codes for CATRQGGNIQYF. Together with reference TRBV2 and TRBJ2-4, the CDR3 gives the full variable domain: EPEVTQTPSHQVTQMGQEVILRCVPISNHLYFYWYRQILGQKVEFLVSFYNNEISEKSEIFDDQFSVERPDGSNFTLKIRSTKLEDSAMYFCATRQGGNIQYFGAGTRLSVL.

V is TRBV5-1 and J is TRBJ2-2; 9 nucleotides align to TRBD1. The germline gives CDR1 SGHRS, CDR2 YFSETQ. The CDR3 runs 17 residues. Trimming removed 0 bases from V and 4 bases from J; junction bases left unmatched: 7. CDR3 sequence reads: CASSLGSTGGGTGELFF. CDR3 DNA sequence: TGCGCCAGCAGCTTGGGGTCGACAGGGGGAGGCACCGGGGAGCTGTTTTTT.

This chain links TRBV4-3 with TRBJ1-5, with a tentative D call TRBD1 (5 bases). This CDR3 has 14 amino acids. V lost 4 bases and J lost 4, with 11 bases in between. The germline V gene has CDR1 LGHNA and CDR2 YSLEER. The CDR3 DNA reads TGCGCCAGCAGCCGGACGCCAGGGAATCAGCCCCAGCATTTT. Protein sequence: CASSRTPGNQPQHF.

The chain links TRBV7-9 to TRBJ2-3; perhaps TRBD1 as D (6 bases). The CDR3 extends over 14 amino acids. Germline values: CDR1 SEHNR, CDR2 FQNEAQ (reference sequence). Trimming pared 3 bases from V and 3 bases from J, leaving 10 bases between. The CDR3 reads CASSLGTPTDTQYF. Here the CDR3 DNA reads TGTGCCAGCAGCTTGGGGACACCAACAGATACGCAGTATTTT. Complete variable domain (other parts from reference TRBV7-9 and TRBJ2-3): DTGVSQNPRHKITKRGQNVTFRCDPISEHNRLYWYRQTLGQGPEFLTYFQNEAQLEKSRLLSDRFSAERPKGSFSTLEIQRTEQGDSAMYLCASSLGTPTDTQYFGPGTRLTVL.

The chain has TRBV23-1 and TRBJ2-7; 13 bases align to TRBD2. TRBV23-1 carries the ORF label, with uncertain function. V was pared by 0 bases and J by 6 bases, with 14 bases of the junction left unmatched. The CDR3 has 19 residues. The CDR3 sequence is CASSQSTSGRIFPPCEQYF. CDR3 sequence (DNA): TGCGCCAGCAGTCAATCGACTAGCGGGAGGATTTTTCCTCCTTGCGAGCAGTACTTC.

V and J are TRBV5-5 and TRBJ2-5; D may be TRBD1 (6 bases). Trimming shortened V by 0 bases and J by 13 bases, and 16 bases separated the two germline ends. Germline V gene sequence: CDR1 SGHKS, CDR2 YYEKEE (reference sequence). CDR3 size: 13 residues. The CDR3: CASSLGEGDTLYF. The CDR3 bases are TGTGCCAGCAGCTTGGGAGAGGGGGACACGCTGTACTTC.

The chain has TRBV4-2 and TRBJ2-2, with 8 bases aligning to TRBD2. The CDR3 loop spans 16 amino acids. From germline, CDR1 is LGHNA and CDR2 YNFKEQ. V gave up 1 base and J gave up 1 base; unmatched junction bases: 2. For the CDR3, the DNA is TGTGCCAGCAGCCAAGGCAGCGGGGGGAACACCGGGGAGCTGTTTTTT. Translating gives CASSQGSGGNTGELFF.

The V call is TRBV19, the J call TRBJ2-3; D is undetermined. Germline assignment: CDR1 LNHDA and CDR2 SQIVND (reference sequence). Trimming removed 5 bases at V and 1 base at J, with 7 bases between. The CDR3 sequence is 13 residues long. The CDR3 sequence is CASSPRGTDTQYF. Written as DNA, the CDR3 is TGTGCCAGTAGTCCTAGGGGCACAGATACGCAGTATTTT.

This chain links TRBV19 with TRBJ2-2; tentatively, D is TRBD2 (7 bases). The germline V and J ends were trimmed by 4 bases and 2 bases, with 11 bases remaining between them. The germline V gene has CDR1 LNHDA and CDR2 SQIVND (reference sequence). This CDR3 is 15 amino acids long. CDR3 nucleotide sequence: TGTGCCAGTAGTAGGCGGGGGCGAAACACCGGGGAGCTGTTTTTT. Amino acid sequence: CASSRRGRNTGELFF.

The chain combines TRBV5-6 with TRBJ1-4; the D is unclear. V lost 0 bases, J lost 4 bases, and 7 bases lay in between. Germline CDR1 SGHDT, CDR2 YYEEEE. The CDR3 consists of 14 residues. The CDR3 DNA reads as TGTGCCAGCAGCTTGGGGGTCGTTAATGAAAAACTGTTTTTT. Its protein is CASSLGVVNEKLFF.

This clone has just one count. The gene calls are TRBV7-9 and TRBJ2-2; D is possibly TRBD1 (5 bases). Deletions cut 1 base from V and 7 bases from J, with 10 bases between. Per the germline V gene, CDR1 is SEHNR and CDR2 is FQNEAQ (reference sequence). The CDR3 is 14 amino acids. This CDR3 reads CASSLESGFGELFF. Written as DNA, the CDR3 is TGTGCCAGCAGCTTAGAGTCAGGGTTCGGGGAGCTGTTTTTT.

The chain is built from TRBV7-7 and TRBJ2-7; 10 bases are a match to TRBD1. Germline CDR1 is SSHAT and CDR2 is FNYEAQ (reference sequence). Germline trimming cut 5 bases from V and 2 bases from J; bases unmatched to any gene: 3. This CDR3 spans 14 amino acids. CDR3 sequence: CASSPGQGAYEQYF. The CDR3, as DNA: TGTGCCAGCAGCCCCGGACAGGGGGCCTACGAGCAGTACTTC. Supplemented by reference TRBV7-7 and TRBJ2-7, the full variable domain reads GAGVSQSPRYKVTKRGQDVTLRCDPISSHATLYWYQQALGQGPEFLTYFNYEAQPDKSGLPSDRFSAERPEGSISTLTIQRTEQRDSAMYRCASSPGQGAYEQYFGPGTRLTVT.

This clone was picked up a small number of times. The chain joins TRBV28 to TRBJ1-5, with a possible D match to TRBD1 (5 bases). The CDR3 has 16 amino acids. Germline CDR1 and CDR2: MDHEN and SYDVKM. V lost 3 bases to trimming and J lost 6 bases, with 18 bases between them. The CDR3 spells CASSLQGLRETQPQHF. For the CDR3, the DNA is TGTGCCAGCAGTTTGCAGGGACTCAGGGAAACTCAGCCCCAGCATTTT.

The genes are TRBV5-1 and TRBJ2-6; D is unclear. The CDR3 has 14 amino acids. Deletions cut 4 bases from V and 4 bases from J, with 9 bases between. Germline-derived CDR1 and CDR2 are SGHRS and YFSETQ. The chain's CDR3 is CASSLNTGANVLTF. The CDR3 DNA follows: TGCGCCAGCAGCCTAAATACAGGGGCCAACGTCCTGACTTTC.

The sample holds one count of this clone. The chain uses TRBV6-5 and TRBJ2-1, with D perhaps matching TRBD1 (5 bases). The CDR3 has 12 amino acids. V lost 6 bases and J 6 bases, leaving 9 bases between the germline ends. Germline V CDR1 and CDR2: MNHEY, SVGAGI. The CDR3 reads CASRRTPNEQFF. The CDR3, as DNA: TGTGCCAGCAGGAGGACACCCAATGAGCAGTTCTTC.

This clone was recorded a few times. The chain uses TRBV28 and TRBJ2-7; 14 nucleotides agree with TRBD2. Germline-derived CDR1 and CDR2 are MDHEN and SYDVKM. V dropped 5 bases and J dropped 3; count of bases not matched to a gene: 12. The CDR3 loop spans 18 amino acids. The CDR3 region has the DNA TGTGCCAGCAGTCGCCTCCCGACTAGCGGGAGGGCCTTCTACGAGCAGTACTTC. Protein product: CASSRLPTSGRAFYEQYF.

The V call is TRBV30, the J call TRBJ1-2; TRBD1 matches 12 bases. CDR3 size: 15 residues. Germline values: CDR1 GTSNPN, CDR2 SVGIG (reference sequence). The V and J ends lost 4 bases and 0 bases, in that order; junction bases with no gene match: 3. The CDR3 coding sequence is TGTGCCTGGACCCGGGACAGGGGGCCTAACTATGGCTACACCTTC. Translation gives CAWTRDRGPNYGYTF. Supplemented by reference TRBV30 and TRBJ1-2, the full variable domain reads SQTIHQWPATLVQPVGSPLSLECTVEGTSNPNLYWYRQAAGRGLQLLFYSVGIGQISSEVPQNLSASRPQDRQFILSSKKLLLSDSGFYLCAWTRDRGPNYGYTFGSGTRLTVV.